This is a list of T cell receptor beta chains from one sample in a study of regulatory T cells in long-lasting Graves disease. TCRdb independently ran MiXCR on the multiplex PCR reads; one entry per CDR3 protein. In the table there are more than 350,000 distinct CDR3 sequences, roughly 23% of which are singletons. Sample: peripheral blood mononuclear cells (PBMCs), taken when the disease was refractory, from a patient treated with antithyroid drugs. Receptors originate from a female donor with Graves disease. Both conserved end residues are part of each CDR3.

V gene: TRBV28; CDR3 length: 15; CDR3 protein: CASSLGDSDTYEQYF
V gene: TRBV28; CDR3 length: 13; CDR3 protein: CASRRDGSYEQYF
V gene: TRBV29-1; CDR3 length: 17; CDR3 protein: CSVRSRGASSGANALTF
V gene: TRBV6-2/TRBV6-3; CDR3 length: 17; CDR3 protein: CASSYNSVDRGFNEQYF
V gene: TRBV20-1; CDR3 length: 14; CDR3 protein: CSARVKLDTGELFF
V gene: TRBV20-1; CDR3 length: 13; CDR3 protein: CSARAGTVYGYTF
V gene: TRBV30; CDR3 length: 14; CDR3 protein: CAWSTNSGANVLTF
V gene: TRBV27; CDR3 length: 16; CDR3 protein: CASSLSLGQGVPEQYF
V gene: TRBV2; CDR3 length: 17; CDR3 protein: CASSEFGTGPSGGPQHF
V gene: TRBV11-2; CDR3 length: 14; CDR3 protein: CASSFGGDTYEQYF
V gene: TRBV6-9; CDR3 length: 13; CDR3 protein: CASSYGEYNEQFF
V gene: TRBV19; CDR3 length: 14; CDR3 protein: CASTETSMADTQYF
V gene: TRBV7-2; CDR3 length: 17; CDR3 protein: CASSLDRQAGNTGELFF
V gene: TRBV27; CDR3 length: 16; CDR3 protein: CASSHPSGSFPGELFF
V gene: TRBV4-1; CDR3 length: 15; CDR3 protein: CASSQEGTGGSGYTF
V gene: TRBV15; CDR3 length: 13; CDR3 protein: CATRNSGYTEAFF
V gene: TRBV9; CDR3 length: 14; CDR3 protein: CASSRVMINSPLHF
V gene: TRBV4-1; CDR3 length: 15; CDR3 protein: CASSQEWKIVETQYF
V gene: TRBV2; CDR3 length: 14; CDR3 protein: CASSERGRVATQYF
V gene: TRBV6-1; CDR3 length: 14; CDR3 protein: CASSPGQESYEQYF
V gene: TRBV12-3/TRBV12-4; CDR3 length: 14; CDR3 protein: CASSLGLAGNEQFF
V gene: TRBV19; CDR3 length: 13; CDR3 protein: CATKTTGGYEQYF
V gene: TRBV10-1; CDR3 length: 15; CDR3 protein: CASSLTGINTGELFF
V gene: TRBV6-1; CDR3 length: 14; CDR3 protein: CASSEPGFVETQYF
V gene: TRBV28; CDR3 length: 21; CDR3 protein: CASSLGLLSAEKTWKLYEQYF
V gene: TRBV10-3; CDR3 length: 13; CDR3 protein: CAIRDSSYNEQFF
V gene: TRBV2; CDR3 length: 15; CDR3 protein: CASTESRGVNQPQHF
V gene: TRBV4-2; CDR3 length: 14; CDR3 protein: CASSPPSGGNEQFF
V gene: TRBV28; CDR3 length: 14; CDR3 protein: CASSFGWGNQPQHF
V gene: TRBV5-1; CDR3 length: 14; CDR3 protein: CASSLGQGHYGYTF
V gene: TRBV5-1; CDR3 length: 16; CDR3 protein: CASSPGTVGGFEKLFF
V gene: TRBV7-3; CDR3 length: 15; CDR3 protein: CASSLGRTTNEKLFF
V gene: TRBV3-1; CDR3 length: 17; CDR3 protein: CASSQAQIIATNEKLFF
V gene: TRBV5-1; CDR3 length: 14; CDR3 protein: CASSVEVTTYEQYF
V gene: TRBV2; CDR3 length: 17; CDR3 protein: CASRPGGAEVSYNEQFF
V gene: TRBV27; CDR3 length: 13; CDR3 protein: CASSLSTNEKLFF
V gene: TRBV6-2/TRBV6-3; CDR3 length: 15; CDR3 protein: CASNGAGGPGETQYF
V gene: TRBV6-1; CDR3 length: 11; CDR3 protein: CASSQGLEAFF
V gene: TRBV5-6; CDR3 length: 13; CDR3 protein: CASSFGGAYGYTF
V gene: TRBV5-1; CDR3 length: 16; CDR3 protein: CASSLAETGSETEAFF
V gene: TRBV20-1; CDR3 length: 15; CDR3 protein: CSASELRDGQETQYF
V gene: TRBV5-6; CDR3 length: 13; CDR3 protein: CASSLASTEAQYF
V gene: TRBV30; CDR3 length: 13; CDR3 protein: CAWSSGANQPQHF
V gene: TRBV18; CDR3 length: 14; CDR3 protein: CASSLAGPAYEQYF
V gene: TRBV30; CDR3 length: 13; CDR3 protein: CAWSTGTSGREYF
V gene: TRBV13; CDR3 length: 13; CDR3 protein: CASSNRDSYEQYF
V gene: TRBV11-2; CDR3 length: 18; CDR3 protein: CASSSLNRQAGNNYGYTF
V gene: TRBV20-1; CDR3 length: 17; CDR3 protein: CSARDALAGGPPGELFF
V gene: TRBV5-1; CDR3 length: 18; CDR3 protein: CASSLGLVGTVSRREAFF
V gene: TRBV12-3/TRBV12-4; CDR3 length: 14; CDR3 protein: CASSSGQGKGGYTF
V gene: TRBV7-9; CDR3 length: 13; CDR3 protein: CASSRDKQETQYF
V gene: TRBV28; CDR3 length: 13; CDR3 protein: CASGQYINQPQHF
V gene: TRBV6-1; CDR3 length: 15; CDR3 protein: CASRIAGDPAGELFF
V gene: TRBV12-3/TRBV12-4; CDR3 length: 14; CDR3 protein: CASSLLGGNQPQHF
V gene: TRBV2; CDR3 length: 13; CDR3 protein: CASGTGSGNEQFF
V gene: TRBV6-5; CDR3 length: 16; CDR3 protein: CASSYSFQDLRNEQFF
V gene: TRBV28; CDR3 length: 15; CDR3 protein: CASSFGQNSNQPQHF
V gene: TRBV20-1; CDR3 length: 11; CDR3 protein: CSATKGETQYF
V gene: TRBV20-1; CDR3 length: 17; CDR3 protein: CSAKEGAGDLWTDTQYF